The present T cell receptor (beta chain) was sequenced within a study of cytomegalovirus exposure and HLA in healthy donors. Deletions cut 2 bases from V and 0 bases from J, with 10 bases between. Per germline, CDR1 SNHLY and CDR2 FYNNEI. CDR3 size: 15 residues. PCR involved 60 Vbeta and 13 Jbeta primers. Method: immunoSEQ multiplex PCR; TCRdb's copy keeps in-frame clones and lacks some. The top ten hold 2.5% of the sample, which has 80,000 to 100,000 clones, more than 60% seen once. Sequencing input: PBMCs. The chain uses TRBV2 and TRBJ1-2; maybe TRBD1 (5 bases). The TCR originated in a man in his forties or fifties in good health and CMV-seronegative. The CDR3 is CASSESRQPNYGYTF. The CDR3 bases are TGTGCCAGCAGTGAATCTCGACAGCCTAACTATGGCTACACCTTC. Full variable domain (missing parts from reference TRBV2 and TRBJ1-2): EPEVTQTPSHQVTQMGQEVILRCVPISNHLYFYWYRQILGQKVEFLVSFYNNEISEKSEIFDDQFSVERPDGSNFTLKIRSTKLEDSAMYFCASSESRQPNYGYTFGSGTRLTVV.